The 25 T cell receptor beta chains given below trace back to one sample, sequenced in a study of tumor and adjacent non-tumor tissue in lung cancer (dated by TCRdb to about 2018). RNA was isolated from bulk, unsorted tissue, and RNA quality was assessed with a NanoDrop ND-1000 and an Agilent 2100. The library was produced with multiplex PCR. The run used an Illumina HiSeq 2500. TCRbeta libraries were built by three rounds of nested PCR using primers (Table S4), following protocols modified from ARM-PCR. The raw public reads went through TCRdb reprocessing: fastp at Q25, MiXCR clone calling, in-frame beta chains kept. When rows share a CDR3 protein, they turn into one entry using the most common DNA and genes. For this sample the table gives about 140,000 distinct CDR3 sequences, of which roughly 66% were detected only once. About 20% of the sample comes from the top ten. Material: lung tumor tissue. These receptors were obtained from a man aged 60 to 69 with small cell lung cancer.

There are many counts of this clonotype. The chain combines TRBV5-5 with TRBJ2-7; a possible D gene is TRBD1 (6 bases). CDR3 size: 10 residues. Germline CDR1 and CDR2: SGHKS and YYEKEE (reference sequence). V was shortened by 4 bases and J by 12 bases, with 11 bases between the two germline ends. In DNA form, the CDR3 reads TGTGCCAGCAGCCCTCGAGGGGGGTACTTC. Encoded protein: CASSPRGGYF.

This clonotype was counted between two and nine times. This sequence joins TRBV20-1 and TRBJ2-3, with TRBD2 matching over 10 bases. CDR3 length: 14 amino acids. Germline assignment: CDR1 DFQATT and CDR2 SNEGSKA (reference sequence). V shed 5 bases, J shed 5 bases, and the junction held 7 bases outside the gene matches. The CDR3 bases are TGCAGTGCTCTTAGGACTAGCGGTGGAGATACGCAGTATTTT. It is translated as CSALRTSGGDTQYF.

The chain uses TRBV11-2 and TRBJ2-1; D is ambiguous. Per germline, CDR1 SGHAT and CDR2 FQNNGV. Trimming cost V 5 bases and J 4 bases, with 15 bases left between them. CDR3 length: 15 residues. The CDR3 region has the DNA TGTGCCAGCAGCACTGGACCAGGAACATACAATGAGCAGTTCTTC. Translation gives CASSTGPGTYNEQFF.

With regard to this clonotype: A much more abundant neighbour one base away suggests this may be a read error. The chain links TRBV29-1 to TRBJ2-5; D gene uncertain. In germline, CDR1 is SQVTM, CDR2 ANQGSEA. This CDR3 region has 10 residues. V was shortened by 5 bases and J by 4 bases, with 5 bases between the two germline ends. The CDR3 nucleotides are TGCAGCGTTCCTCGAGAGACCCAGTACTTC. Protein product: CSVPRETQYF. Full variable domain (missing parts from reference TRBV29-1 and TRBJ2-5): SAVISQKPSRDICQRGTSLTIQCQVDSQVTMMFWYRQQPGQSLTLIATANQGSEATYESGFVIDKFPISRPNLTFSTLTVSNMSPEDSSIYLCSVPRETQYFGPGTRLLVL.

Details on this clonotype: Germline is not matched at one junction end, which may reflect a read error. The rearrangement uses TRBV6-5 and TRBJ1-2; 8 positions match TRBD1. This CDR3 is 14 amino acids long. Looked up from germline, CDR1 is MNHEY and CDR2 is SVGAGI. The CDR3 is CTSSGDRPRYGYTF. The CDR3 coding sequence is TGTACCAGCAGTGGGGACAGGCCTCGCTATGGCTACACCTTC.

J is TRBJ2-5 and V is TRBV29-1, with TRBD1 identical over 10 bases. The CDR3 sequence is 12 residues long. In germline, CDR1 is SQVTM, CDR2 ANQGSEA. The chain's CDR3 is CGGGQGSETQYF. The CDR3 coding sequence is TGCGGTGGGGGACAGGGGTCGGAGACCCAGTACTTC.

This chain connects TRBV30 to TRBJ2-1, with TRBD2 identical over 7 bases. The V and J ends lost 4 bases and 3 bases, in that order; junction bases with no gene match: 9. This CDR3 comprises 15 residues. Germline values: CDR1 GTSNPN, CDR2 SVGIG (reference sequence). The CDR3 sequence is CAWISSGGLYNEQFF. CDR3 DNA sequence: TGTGCCTGGATCTCCTCGGGAGGACTCTACAATGAGCAGTTCTTC. Combining the CDR3 with reference TRBV30 and TRBJ2-1 gives the whole variable domain SQTIHQWPATLVQPVGSPLSLECTVEGTSNPNLYWYRQAAGRGLQLLFYSVGIGQISSEVPQNLSASRPQDRQFILSSKKLLLSDSGFYLCAWISSGGLYNEQFFGPGTRLTVL.

The rearrangement joins TRBV20-1 to TRBJ2-7; 9 bases agree with TRBD2. The CDR3 has 16 amino acids. In germline, CDR1 is DFQATT, CDR2 SNEGSKA (reference sequence). CDR3 region: CSARGLAEGGGFERYV. In nucleotides, the CDR3 is TGCAGTGCTAGAGGACTAGCGGAGGGAGGGGGGTTCGAGCGGTACGTC.

Remarks on this clonotype: This may come from a read error, since a much larger clone is one base off. The chain recombines TRBV29-1 with TRBJ2-1; D is perhaps TRBD2 (7 bases). The CDR3 is 18 residues long. The germline V gene encodes CDR1 SQVTM and CDR2 ANQGSEA. V lost 4 bases, J lost 0 bases, and 22 bases lay in between. CDR3 nucleotides: TGCAGCGTTGCTGGGGGGCTAGTGGGAGGGAGCTCCTACAATGAGCAGTTCTTC. Its protein product is CSVAGGLVGGSSYNEQFF.

In its sample, this clonotype was seen once. V and J are TRBV29-1 and TRBJ2-5, with D unclear. Germline CDR1 reads SQVTM; CDR2 reads ANQGSEA. This CDR3 is built from 15 residues. Trimming cost V 6 bases and J 0 bases, with 17 bases left between them. DNA for the CDR3: TGCAGCGTCCCCACCGCGAGGCTGAACCAAGAGACCCAGTACTTC. Protein product: CSVPTARLNQETQYF.

As concerns this clonotype: The junction does not match germline at one end; this may be a read error. The rearrangement links TRBV7-8 to TRBJ2-1; 9 bases match TRBD2. Germline CDR1 is SGHVS and CDR2 is FQNEAQ. The CDR3 is made up of 15 amino acids. As DNA, the CDR3 is TGTGCCAGCAGTTTAGCGGGGGTGCAGCGCAATGAGCAGTTCTTC. This gives the protein CASSLAGVQRNEQFF.

This clonotype was counted ten times or more. This rearrangement joins TRBV6-5 to TRBJ1-1, with D tentatively TRBD1 (6 bases). Trimming cost V 5 bases and J 5 bases, with 15 bases left between them. Germline CDR1 reads MNHEY; CDR2 reads SVGAGI. The CDR3 sequence is 14 residues long. The CDR3 region has the DNA TGTGCCAGCAGTGCGGGGGCTATTGCTACTGAAGCTTTCTTT. Protein sequence: CASSAGAIATEAFF.

The chain joins TRBV28 to TRBJ2-5; 8 nucleotides match TRBD2. Losses at the gene ends were 5 bases for V and 4 bases for J; bases not matched to a gene: 18. The CDR3 length is 18 residues. The germline gives CDR1 MDHEN, CDR2 SYDVKM. The CDR3 DNA follows: TGTGCCAGCAGTCCCCACCGGACTAGCCTTGGGGTAGGAGAGACCCAGTACTTC. Amino acid sequence: CASSPHRTSLGVGETQYF. Variable domain in full (rest from reference TRBV28 and TRBJ2-5): DVKVTQSSRYLVKRTGEKVFLECVQDMDHENMFWYRQDPGLGLRLIYFSYDVKMKEKGDIPEGYSVSREKKERFSLILESASTNQTSMYLCASSPHRTSLGVGETQYFGPGTRLLVL.

This sequence joins TRBV7-8 and TRBJ2-1, with D perhaps TRBD2 (5 bases). The V gene lost 0 bases and the J gene lost 3 bases, with 18 bases spanning the gap. Germline CDR1 SGHVS, CDR2 FQNEAQ. The CDR3 loop spans 18 amino acids. The CDR3 bases are TGTGCCAGCAGCTTAGCCCCCACGAGGACTCAAGTCTACAATGAGCAGTTCTTC. Its protein product is CASSLAPTRTQVYNEQFF.

In regard to this clonotype: Germline and junction disagree at one end, which may indicate a read error. This rearrangement joins TRBV10-3 to TRBJ2-1; 10 nucleotides match TRBD2. The CDR3 covers 15 residues. The germline CDR1 and CDR2 sequences are ENHRY and SYGVKD. The CDR3 spells CAISGGTSAHNGQFF. CDR3 DNA sequence: TGTGCCATCAGTGGCGGGACTAGCGCTCACAATGGGCAGTTCTTC.

The V gene is TRBV11-2, the J gene TRBJ2-5; TRBD2 aligns across 7 bases. Per germline, CDR1 SGHAT and CDR2 FQNNGV. This CDR3 is 13 amino acids long. The V gene end was trimmed by 7 bases and the J gene end by 10 bases; junction bases not matched to a gene: 12. CDR3 bases: TGTGCCAGCAAGCGGGGTTACCAAGAGGGCCAGTACTTC. This sequence encodes CASKRGYQEGQYF.

Notes on this clonotype: This clone may be a read error of a much larger clone one base away. The chain couples TRBV5-1 to TRBJ1-2, with D possibly matching TRBD1 (5 bases). The CDR3 covers 14 residues. CDR1 is SGHRS, CDR2 YFSETQ, per germline. Deletions cut 4 bases from V and 6 bases from J, with 16 bases between. CDR3 nucleotides: TGCGCCAGCAGCCACACCGCAAGAGGGGATGGCTACACCTTC. Protein product: CASSHTARGDGYTF.

As for this clonotype: A read error is possible here, since a much larger clone lies one base away. The chain carries TRBV5-4 and TRBJ1-2; possible D gene TRBD1, 5 bases. Germline lookup yields CDR1 SGHNT and CDR2 YYREEE (reference sequence). This CDR3 spans 15 amino acids. V lost 3 bases to trimming and J lost 1 base, with 13 bases between them. The CDR3 loop is CASSSLKTDNYGYTF. The CDR3 DNA is TGTGCCAGCAGCTCCTTAAAGACAGATAACTATGGCTACACCTTC.

Points on this clonotype: A read error is possible here, since a much larger clone lies one base away. The gene calls are TRBV20-1 and TRBJ2-1; tentatively, D is TRBD2 (6 bases). Between the trimmed V and J ends, which lost 5 bases and 4 bases, there was a span of 21 bases. The CDR3 sequence is 16 residues long. CDR1 DFQATT and CDR2 SNEGSKA come from the germline V gene (reference sequence). The CDR3, as DNA: TGCAGTGCTGCCAGTAGGAGGGGACGGGGTTACAATGAGCAGTTCTTC. Protein sequence: CSAASRRGRGYNEQFF.

The chain couples TRBV6-6 to TRBJ2-5; 9 bases match TRBD2. The CDR3 loop spans 15 amino acids. V shed 10 bases, J shed 5 bases, and the junction held 14 bases outside the gene matches. CDR1 and CDR2 (germline): MNHNY, SVGAGI (reference sequence). CDR3 sequence reads: CATRPQAGGRETQYF. The CDR3 DNA is TGTGCCACCCGCCCCCAAGCGGGGGGCCGGGAGACCCAGTACTTC.

About this clonotype itself: This may stem from a read error, because a much larger clone lies one nucleotide away. The chain combines TRBV4-1 with TRBJ2-1; 7 bases are shared with TRBD2. This CDR3 comprises 14 residues. Germline V gene sequence: CDR1 MGHRA, CDR2 YSYEKL. The CDR3 spells CASNQARRGNEQFF. In nucleotides, the CDR3 is TGCGCCAGCAACCAAGCTAGGCGGGGGAATGAGCAGTTCTTC.

On this clonotype: Its ends do not fully match the called genes, so a read error is possible. J is TRBJ2-7 and V is TRBV29-1, with 8 bases fitting TRBD2. CDR1 is SQVTM and CDR2 is ANQGSEA in the germline V gene. There are 15 residues in the CDR3. The CDR3 reads CSVEFTSGFSYEQCF. As DNA, the CDR3 is TGCAGCGTTGAGTTCACTAGCGGTTTCTCCTACGAACAGTGCTTC.

In nucleotides, the CDR3 is TGTGCCTGGAGTGACTGGACTAGCGGCACAGATACGCAGTATTTT. This encodes CAWSDWTSGTDTQYF. V gene TRBV30 combines with J gene TRBJ2-3; 9 nucleotides align to TRBD2. Germline loops: CDR1 GTSNPN, CDR2 SVGIG (reference sequence). V shed 1 base, J shed 1 base, and the junction held 3 bases outside the gene matches. The CDR3 is made up of 15 amino acids.

This rearrangement joins TRBV29-1 to TRBJ1-2; D is possibly TRBD1 (5 bases). The CDR3 contains 11 residues. V gave up 7 bases and J gave up 8 bases, with 14 bases separating them. Per the germline V gene, CDR1 is SQVTM and CDR2 is ANQGSEA. CDR3 loop: CSAGGALGYTF. The CDR3 DNA follows: TGCAGCGCTGGAGGGGCCCTGGGCTACACCTTC.

In DNA, the CDR3 is TGCGCCAGCAGCTTACGGCAGGGTGATTCCGGGGAGCTGTTTTTT. This gives the protein CASSLRQGDSGELFF. The chain combines TRBV5-1 with TRBJ2-2; the D gene is possibly TRBD1 (5 bases). CDR1 is SGHRS and CDR2 is YFSETQ in the germline V gene. The CDR3 length is 15 residues. V lost 2 bases and J lost 6, with 14 bases in between.